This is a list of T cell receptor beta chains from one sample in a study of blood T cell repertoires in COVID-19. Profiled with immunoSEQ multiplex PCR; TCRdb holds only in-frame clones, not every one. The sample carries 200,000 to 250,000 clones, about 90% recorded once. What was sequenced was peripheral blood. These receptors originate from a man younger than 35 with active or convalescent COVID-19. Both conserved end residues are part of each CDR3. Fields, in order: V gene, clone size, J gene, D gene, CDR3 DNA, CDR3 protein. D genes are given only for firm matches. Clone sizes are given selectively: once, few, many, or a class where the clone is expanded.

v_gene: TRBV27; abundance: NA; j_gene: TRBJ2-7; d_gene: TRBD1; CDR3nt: TGTGCCAGGAGGACAGGGCCCTTC; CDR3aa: CARRTGPF
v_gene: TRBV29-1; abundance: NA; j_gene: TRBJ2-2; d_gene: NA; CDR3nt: TGCAGCGTTGATGTGGCGGGGCCCCCCGGGGTGGAACTGTTTTTT; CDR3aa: CSVDVAGPPGVELFF
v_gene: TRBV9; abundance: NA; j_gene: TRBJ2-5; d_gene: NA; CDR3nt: TGTGCCAGCAGCGTAGCAGGTCGGGAGACCCAGTACTTC; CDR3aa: CASSVAGRETQYF
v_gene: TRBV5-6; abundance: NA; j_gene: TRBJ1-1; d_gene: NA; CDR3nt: TGTGCCAGCAGCTTGCGGGGGGTCATCGCTGAAGCTTTCTTT; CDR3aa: CASSLRGVIAEAFF
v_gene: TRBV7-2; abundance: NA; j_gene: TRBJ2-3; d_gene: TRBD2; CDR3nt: TGTGCCAGCAGTAACCCCCTAGCGGCTAACACAGATACGCAGTATTTT; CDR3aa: CASSNPLAANTDTQYF
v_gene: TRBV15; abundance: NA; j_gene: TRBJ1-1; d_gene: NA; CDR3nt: TGTGCCACCAGCCTCGCCCTGGGCAGGGCCTTCACTGAAGCTTTCTTT; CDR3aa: CATSLALGRAFTEAFF
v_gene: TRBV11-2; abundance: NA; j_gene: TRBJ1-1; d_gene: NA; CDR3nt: TGTGCCAGCAGCTTAGTATCGCAGGCAATTAACACTGAAGCTTTCTTT; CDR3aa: CASSLVSQAINTEAFF
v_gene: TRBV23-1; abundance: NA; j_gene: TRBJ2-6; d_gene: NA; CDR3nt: TGCGCCAGCAGTCCGGACATCTCTGGGGCCAACGTCCTGACTTTC; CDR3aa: CASSPDISGANVLTF
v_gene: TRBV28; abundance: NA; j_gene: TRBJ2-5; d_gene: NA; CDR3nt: TGTGCCAGCAGTCGAGGGCATCAAGAGACCCAGTACTTC; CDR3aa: CASSRGHQETQYF
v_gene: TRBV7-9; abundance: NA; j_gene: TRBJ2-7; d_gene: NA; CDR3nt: TGTGCCAGCAGCTTAGGGGACTTTCGGGGGAAGGGCTCCTACGAGCAGTACTTC; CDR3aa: CASSLGDFRGKGSYEQYF
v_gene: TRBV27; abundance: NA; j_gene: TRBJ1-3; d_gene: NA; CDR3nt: TGTGCCAGCAGTAGCTTGGAGGGCTCTGGAAACACCATATATTTT; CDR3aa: CASSSLEGSGNTIYF
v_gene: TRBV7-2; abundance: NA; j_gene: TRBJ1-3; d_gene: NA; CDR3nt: TGTGCCAGCAGCCCGCGGGACTCTGGAAACACCATATATTTT; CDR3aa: CASSPRDSGNTIYF
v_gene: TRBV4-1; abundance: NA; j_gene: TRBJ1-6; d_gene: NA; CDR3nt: TGCGCCAGCAGCCAAGTAGACAGGAAAGGGAATTCACCCCTCCACTTT; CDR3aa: CASSQVDRKGNSPLHF
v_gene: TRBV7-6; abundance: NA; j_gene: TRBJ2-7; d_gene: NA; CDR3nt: TGTGCCAGCAGCTTAGGTTCAGGGGTCCTGGAGGAGCAGTACTTC; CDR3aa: CASSLGSGVLEEQYF
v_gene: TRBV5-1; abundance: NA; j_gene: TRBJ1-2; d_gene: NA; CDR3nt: TGCGCCAGCAGCTTGGTTGTAGGACAAAGTGGGGACTATGGCTACACCTTC; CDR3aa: CASSLVVGQSGDYGYTF
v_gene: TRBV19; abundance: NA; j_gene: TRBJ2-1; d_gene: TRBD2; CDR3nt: TGTGCCAGTAGGACTAGCGGGCTAAGCTCCTACAATGAGCAGTTCTTC; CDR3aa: CASRTSGLSSYNEQFF
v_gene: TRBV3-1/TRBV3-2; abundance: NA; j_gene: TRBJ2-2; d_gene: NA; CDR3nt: TGTGCCAGCAGCCAGTTCGCGGCGAACACCGGGGAGCTGTTTTTT; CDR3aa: CASSQFAANTGELFF
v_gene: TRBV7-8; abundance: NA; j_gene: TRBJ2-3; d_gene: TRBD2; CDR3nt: TGTGCCAGCAGCCCCCTAGCGGCCCGCACAGATACGCAGTATTTT; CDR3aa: CASSPLAARTDTQYF
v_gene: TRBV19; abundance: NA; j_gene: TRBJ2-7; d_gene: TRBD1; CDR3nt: TGTGCCAGTAGTAAATACGGACAGGGGGCTTACGAGCAGTACTTC; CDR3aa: CASSKYGQGAYEQYF
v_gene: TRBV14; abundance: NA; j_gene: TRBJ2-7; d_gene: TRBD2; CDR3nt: TGTGCCAGCAGCCAATTAACTAGCGGGGACCAGTACTTC; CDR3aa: CASSQLTSGDQYF
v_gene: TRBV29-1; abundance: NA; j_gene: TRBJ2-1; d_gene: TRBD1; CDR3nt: TGCAGCGGCTGGACAGGGATCGGCAATGAGCAGTTCTTC; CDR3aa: CSGWTGIGNEQFF
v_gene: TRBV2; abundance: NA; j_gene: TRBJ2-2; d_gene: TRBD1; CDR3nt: TGTGCCAGCAGTGGGACCGGGACAGGAAGCGGGGAGCTGTTTTTT; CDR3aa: CASSGTGTGSGELFF
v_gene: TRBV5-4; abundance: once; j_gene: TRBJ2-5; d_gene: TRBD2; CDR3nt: TGTGCCAGCAGCCCGCCCACTAGCGGGAGGGGGGAGACCCAGTACTTC; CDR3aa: CASSPPTSGRGETQYF
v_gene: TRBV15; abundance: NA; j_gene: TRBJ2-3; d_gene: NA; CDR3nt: TGTGCCACCAGCAGAGATAGCGGATTTGTGTCAGATACGCAGTATTTT; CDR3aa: CATSRDSGFVSDTQYF
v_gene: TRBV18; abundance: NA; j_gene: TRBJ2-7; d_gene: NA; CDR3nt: TGTGCCAGCTCTCCAACGTTGCAGGGGATTAGGAACGAGCAGTACTTC; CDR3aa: CASSPTLQGIRNEQYF
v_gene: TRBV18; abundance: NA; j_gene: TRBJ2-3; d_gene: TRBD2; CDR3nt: TGTGCCAGCTCAACCCGGACTAGCGAGGATACGCAGTATTTT; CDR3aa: CASSTRTSEDTQYF